This is a list of T cell receptor beta chains from one sample in a study of neoadjuvant anti-PD-1 for oral cavity cancer. TCRdb's table, derived via immunoSEQ multiplex PCR, lists solely in-frame clones and lacks some. The profile covers about 23,000 clones, with less than 50% appearing a single time and 40% taken by the ten largest. Sample: tumor tissue, taken after nivolumab (anti-PD-1) treatment. The receptors were sampled from a person aged 35-80 years with oral cavity squamous cell carcinoma. Each CDR3 is given with its conserved first and last residue. The D gene is left open where the match is weak. Some rows have no size entry. The others give once, few or many, or a class for an expanded clone.

TRBJ2-2	TRBV10-1	-	TRBD1	CASSSGQGNTGELFF	TGCGCCAGCAGTTCCGGACAGGGCAATACCGGGGAGCTGTTTTTT
TRBJ2-1	TRBV6-4	-	TRBD2	CASSDDTSGINEQFF	TGTGCCAGCAGTGACGATACTAGCGGGATAAATGAGCAGTTCTTC
TRBJ1-5	TRBV6-6	many	TRBD1	CASSYSTGLGNQPQHF	TGTGCCAGCAGTTACTCGACAGGGTTAGGCAATCAGCCCCAGCATTTT
TRBJ2-7	TRBV4-1	-	TRBD1	CASSQDPSGQRYEQYF	TGCGCCAGCAGCCAAGACCCCTCGGGACAGAGGTACGAGCAGTACTTC
TRBJ2-6	TRBV11-2	few	-	CASSPPGANVLTF	TGTGCCAGCAGCCCGCCAGGGGCCAACGTCCTGACTTTC
TRBJ2-4	TRBV11-2	-	-	CASSLELASIQYF	TGTGCCAGCAGCTTAGAACTAGCCAGCATTCAGTACTTC
TRBJ1-3	TRBV18	few	-	CASSPTLTQGASGNTIYF	TGTGCCAGCTCACCAACCCTTACACAGGGTGCCTCTGGAAACACCATATATTTT
TRBJ2-3	TRBV10-3	many	TRBD2	CATRGTSGVPGTQYF	TGTGCCACCAGGGGGACTAGCGGGGTCCCGGGTACGCAGTATTTT
TRBJ1-3	TRBV6-6	-	-	CASSYSGGGNTIYF	TGTGCCAGCAGTTACTCGGGAGGAGGAAACACCATATATTTT
TRBJ1-6	TRBV6-1	-	-	CASSEVQGSSYNSPLHF	TGTGCCAGCAGTGAAGTGCAGGGAAGCTCCTATAATTCACCCCTCCACTTT
TRBJ1-2	TRBV7-2	few	-	CASSSGRSELSDGYTF	TGTGCCAGCAGCTCTGGACGGAGTGAGCTCTCCGACGGCTACACCTTC
TRBJ1-6	TRBV30	medium-sized	TRBD1	CAWTLTGNNSPLHF	TGTGCCTGGACCTTGACAGGGAATAATTCACCCCTCCACTTT
TRBJ2-7	TRBV7-6	once	-	CASSFKEAYEQYF	TGTGCCAGCAGCTTCAAGGAAGCCTACGAGCAGTACTTC
TRBJ2-3	TRBV13	-	TRBD2	CASSLSGTSTDTQYF	TGTGCCAGCAGTCTTAGCGGGACTAGCACAGATACGCAGTATTTT
TRBJ2-5	TRBV5-1	many	-	CASSTQAIQETQYF	TGCGCCAGCAGCACACAGGCGATCCAAGAGACCCAGTACTTC
TRBJ2-2	TRBV10-1	-	TRBD1	CASPYRRGQANTGELFF	TGCGCCAGCCCCTACCGGCGGGGACAGGCGAACACCGGGGAGCTGTTTTTT
TRBJ1-1	TRBV6-5	-	-	CASSYSVNTEAFF	TGTGCCAGCAGTTACTCGGTGAACACTGAAGCTTTCTTT
TRBJ1-4	TRBV9	medium-sized	-	CASSPYSSTGFNEKLFF	TGTGCCAGCAGCCCCTATTCATCGACAGGCTTTAATGAAAAACTGTTTTTT
TRBJ1-6	TRBV4-3	once	-	CASSQGRSHLHF	TGCGCCAGCAGCCAAGGGAGATCGCACCTCCACTTT
TRBJ2-7	TRBV11-2	-	TRBD1	CASSHRDRVYEQYF	TGTGCCAGCAGCCATCGGGACAGGGTCTACGAGCAGTACTTC
TRBJ2-7	TRBV27	few	-	CASSLQDSYEQYF	TGTGCCAGCAGTCTCCAAGACAGTTACGAGCAGTACTTC
TRBJ1-1	TRBV11-1	-	TRBD1	CASSLDGQGGTEAFF	TGTGCCAGCAGCTTAGACGGGCAGGGGGGGACTGAAGCTTTCTTT
TRBJ2-1	TRBV27	few	-	CASSLGSYNYNEQFF	TGTGCCAGCAGTTTGGGTAGTTATAACTACAATGAGCAGTTCTTC
TRBJ2-7	TRBV5-1	once	-	CASSFPRPYEQYF	TGCGCCAGCAGCTTCCCTAGACCCTACGAGCAGTACTTC
TRBJ1-1	TRBV5-1	-	TRBD1	CASSLDRREFGAPEAFF	TGCGCCAGCAGCCTGGACAGGAGGGAGTTCGGGGCCCCTGAAGCTTTCTTT
TRBJ2-1	TRBV11-2	few	-	CASSLAWHNEQFF	TGTGCCAGCAGCCTCGCCTGGCACAATGAGCAGTTCTTC
TRBJ2-6	TRBV6-5	-	-	CASSYSGGGGANVLTF	TGTGCCAGCAGTTACTCTGGGGGAGGTGGGGCCAACGTCCTGACTTTC
TRBJ2-7	TRBV6-5	medium-sized	-	CASSYSIWGAYEQYF	TGTGCCAGCAGTTACTCGATTTGGGGGGCCTACGAGCAGTACTTC
TRBJ2-7	TRBV28	-	-	CASSLWQGGTYEQYF	TGTGCCAGCAGTTTATGGCAGGGGGGCACCTACGAGCAGTACTTC
TRBJ2-7	TRBV7-8	few	TRBD1	CASSLSGGSYEQYF	TGTGCCAGCAGCCTATCAGGGGGTTCTTACGAGCAGTACTTC
TRBJ2-7	TRBV6-1	-	-	CASGHFFQYF	TGTGCCAGTGGTCATTTTTTCCAGTACTTC
TRBJ2-1	TRBV4-3	-	TRBD2	CASSPQRGTSANEQFF	TGCGCCAGCAGCCCCCAGAGAGGGACTAGCGCCAATGAGCAGTTCTTC
TRBJ2-3	TRBV27	-	TRBD2	CASSLSGLAGTDTQYF	TGTGCCAGCAGTTTATCCGGGCTAGCGGGCACAGATACGCAGTATTTT
TRBJ1-5	TRBV4-2	many	TRBD1	CASSQETGGNQPQHF	TGTGCCAGCAGCCAAGAGACAGGGGGCAATCAGCCCCAGCATTTT
TRBJ2-2	TRBV7-3	-	-	CASSLETGGFGELFF	TGTGCCAGCAGCTTAGAAACAGGCGGGTTCGGGGAGCTGTTTTTT
TRBJ2-3	TRBV11-3	many	-	CASSLGGRSDTQYF	TGTGCCAGCAGCTTAGGCGGACGGTCAGATACGCAGTATTTT
TRBJ2-1	TRBV6-1	-	-	CASSYPEEQFF	TGTGCCAGCAGTTACCCCGAAGAGCAGTTCTTC
TRBJ2-7	TRBV6-6	-	-	CASRYTGLGEQYF	TGTGCCAGCAGGTACACAGGGTTAGGCGAGCAGTACTTC
TRBJ2-5	TRBV5-1	large	-	CASSLEEGAWETQYF	TGCGCCAGCAGCTTGGAGGAGGGTGCATGGGAGACCCAGTACTTC
TRBJ2-3	TRBV9	few	TRBD2	CASSPRGGVDTQYF	TGTGCCAGCAGCCCACGGGGGGGCGTAGATACGCAGTATTTT
TRBJ2-1	TRBV4-3	few	TRBD1	CASSQDGQGEIEQFF	TGCGCCAGCAGCCAAGACGGACAGGGGGAGATTGAGCAGTTCTTC
TRBJ1-2	TRBV4-2	-	-	CASSQETGGRSYGYTF	TGTGCCAGCAGCCAAGAAACAGGAGGGAGATCTTATGGCTACACCTTC
TRBJ2-7	TRBV2	-	-	CASCRMGRDEQYF	TGTGCCAGCTGTAGGATGGGCCGAGACGAGCAGTACTTC
TRBJ2-3	TRBV4-3	-	TRBD1	CASSQDFGLGQGAADTQYF	TGCGCCAGCAGCCAAGATTTTGGTTTGGGACAGGGGGCAGCAGATACGCAGTATTTT
TRBJ1-1	TRBV10-3	-	TRBD1	CAISESRDRGEAFF	TGTGCCATCAGTGAGTCGAGGGACAGGGGTGAAGCTTTCTTT
TRBJ1-5	TRBV7-3	-	-	CASSPPTGGTLFGNQPQHF	TGTGCCAGCAGCCCGCCGACTGGGGGCACGTTGTTTGGCAATCAGCCCCAGCATTTT
TRBJ2-3	TRBV25-1	few	TRBD2	CASSELSGRVTDTQYF	TGTGCCAGCAGTGAATTATCCGGGAGGGTCACAGATACGCAGTATTTT
TRBJ2-2	TRBV7-2	many	-	CASSLRMLVPGELFF	TGTGCCAGCAGCTTACGGATGCTCGTCCCCGGGGAGCTGTTTTTT
TRBJ2-2	TRBV4-3	-	-	CASSQEAAAELFF	TGCGCCAGCAGCCAAGAGGCGGCGGCGGAGCTGTTTTTT
TRBJ1-2	TRBV5-1	-	TRBD1	CASSLESTGDGYTF	TGCGCCAGCAGCTTGGAGAGTACAGGGGACGGCTACACCTTC
TRBJ1-5	TRBV7-9	-	-	CASSLDRQPQHF	TGTGCCAGCAGCTTAGACAGGCAGCCCCAGCATTTT
TRBJ2-3	TRBV21-1	-	-	CATAEIAGGHDTQYF	TGTGCCACCGCGGAGATAGCGGGGGGGCACGATACGCAGTATTTT
TRBJ1-2	TRBV5-6	-	-	CASSLGASNYGYTF	TGTGCCAGCAGCTTAGGGGCATCTAACTATGGCTACACCTTC
TRBJ2-1	TRBV25-1	few	-	CASSGSGEQFF	TGTGCCAGCAGTGGCTCCGGTGAGCAGTTCTTC
TRBJ2-5	TRBV6-1	-	TRBD1	CASRRDRGRETQYF	TGTGCCAGCAGGCGGGACAGGGGGCGAGAGACCCAGTACTTC